Listed here are 15 T cell receptor beta chains from one sample, sequenced in a study of cytomegalovirus exposure and HLA in healthy donors. A multiplex PCR was run with 60 Vbeta primers and 13 Jbeta primers. Repertoires were generated with immunoSEQ multiplex PCR, while TCRdb's copy carries only in-frame clones and drops some. This sample has about 94,000 clones; over 65% occur once, and the top ten carry around 10%. The sample was PBMCs. These receptors all stem from a human donor in good health.

A single count supports this clone. The chain has TRBV27 and TRBJ2-1; D gene ambiguous. There are 13 residues in the CDR3. V gave up 6 bases and J gave up 10 bases, with 16 bases separating them. CDR1 and CDR2 from the germline V gene are MNHEY and SMNVEV (reference sequence). This CDR3 reads CASSRFRLGEQFF. CDR3 DNA: TGTGCCAGCAGCCGATTCCGACTCGGGGAGCAGTTCTTC.

V is TRBV27 and J is TRBJ2-7, with 7 bases lining up with TRBD2. V was pared by 3 bases and J by 2 bases, with 7 bases of the junction left unmatched. CDR1 and CDR2 from the germline V gene are MNHEY and SMNVEV (reference sequence). The CDR3 length is 15 residues. The CDR3 protein is CASSLGGEGPYEQYF. DNA of the CDR3: TGTGCCAGCAGTTTGGGGGGGGAAGGCCCCTACGAGCAGTACTTC.

This clone was observed once. V is TRBV7-9 and J is TRBJ1-3; the D is unclear. The germline V and J ends were trimmed by 3 bases and 4 bases, with 4 bases remaining between them. The CDR3 length is 12 residues. Germline V gene sequence: CDR1 SEHNR, CDR2 FQNEAQ (reference sequence). This CDR3 is CASSFQGNTIYF. As DNA, the CDR3 is TGTGCCAGCAGCTTCCAGGGAAACACCATATATTTT.

The chain combines TRBV4-3 with TRBJ2-1; 8 bases agree with TRBD2. V was pared by 4 bases and J by 0 bases, with 8 bases of the junction left unmatched. Germline V gene sequence: CDR1 LGHNA, CDR2 YSLEER. The CDR3 contains 17 residues. CDR3 protein: CASSPTLSGSSYNEQFF. CDR3 coding DNA: TGCGCCAGCAGCCCGACCTTAAGCGGGAGCTCCTACAATGAGCAGTTCTTC.

The genes are TRBV2 and TRBJ2-7; 13 positions match TRBD2. Germline assignment: CDR1 SNHLY and CDR2 FYNNEI. V gave up 3 bases and J gave up 3 bases; unmatched junction bases: 5. The CDR3 totals 16 residues. CDR3: CASSDGGLAGFYEQYF. Here the CDR3 DNA reads TGTGCCAGCAGTGATGGGGGACTAGCGGGATTCTACGAGCAGTACTTC.

The CDR3, as DNA: TGTGCCTGGAGTGTACGGAGGGGCTTGCGTAAAAACATTCAGTACTTC. Protein product: CAWSVRRGLRKNIQYF. The rearrangement uses TRBV30 and TRBJ2-4, with a weak D call TRBD2 (6 bases). CDR3 length equals 16 residues. Germline V gene lookup returns CDR1 GTSNPN and CDR2 SVGIG (reference sequence). The V end lost 0 bases, the J end lost 4 bases, and 16 bases lay between the germline ends.

The V gene is TRBV10-2, the J gene TRBJ1-4, with 7 bases matching TRBD1. Trimming took 2 bases from V and 0 from J; bases not matched to a gene: 3. The germline CDR1 and CDR2 sequences are WSHSY and SAAADI. The CDR3 runs 16 residues. The CDR3 nucleotides are TGCGCCAGCAGTGAGGAGGGGGCTGCAACTAATGAAAAACTGTTTTTT. It is translated as CASSEEGAATNEKLFF.

The genes are TRBV9 and TRBJ1-3; 7 bases match TRBD1. J was trimmed by 1 base and V by 1 base; bases with no gene match: 5. This CDR3 spans 16 amino acids. Per germline, CDR1 SGDLS and CDR2 YYNGEE. The CDR3 here is CASSVQHRGSGNTIYF. The CDR3 nucleotides read TGTGCCAGCAGCGTACAACACAGGGGTTCTGGAAACACCATATATTTT.

The chain links TRBV28 to TRBJ2-7; 11 positions agree with TRBD1. V lost 2 bases to trimming and J lost 9 bases; unmatched junction nucleotides: 6. Looked up from germline, CDR1 is MDHEN and CDR2 is SYDVKM. This CDR3 has 14 residues. The CDR3 nucleotides are TGTGCCAGCAGTTTACCGGGACAGGGGGGTCGGCAGTACTTC. This codes for CASSLPGQGGRQYF.

V and J are TRBV14 and TRBJ2-1; D is undetermined. This CDR3 has 14 residues. V dropped 4 bases and J dropped 5 bases, with 12 bases sitting between them. From germline, CDR1 is SGHDN and CDR2 FVKESK. The CDR3 DNA reads TGTGCCAGCAGCCTACAACGGGTAGACAATGAGCAGTTCTTC. Its translation is CASSLQRVDNEQFF.

The V call is TRBV21-1, the J call TRBJ1-5; the listed D gene, TRBD1, was not tested against the DNA. TRBV21-1 is noted as a pseudogene. This CDR3 spans 18 amino acids. CDR3 protein: CASSKYYGTGDGNQPQHF. CDR3 nucleotide sequence: TGTGCCAGCAGCAAATACTATGGGACAGGGGATGGGAATCAGCCCCAGCATTTT.

V usage is TRBV15 and J usage is TRBJ1-6; D perhaps matches TRBD1 (5 bases). The CDR3 is made up of 14 amino acids. CDR1 is LNHNV, CDR2 YYDKDF, per germline (reference sequence). V dropped 0 bases and J dropped 6 bases, with 6 bases sitting between them. CDR3 region: CATSREGVNSPLHF. The CDR3 DNA is TGTGCCACCAGCAGAGAAGGGGTTAATTCACCCCTCCACTTT.

The rearrangement uses TRBV28 and TRBJ1-6; D unclear. Deletions cut 10 bases from V and 6 bases from J, with 10 bases between. CDR3 length: 12 amino acids. Germline-derived CDR1 and CDR2 are MDHEN and SYDVKM. The CDR3 DNA follows: TGTGCCACCGTGGAGGGTAATTCACCCCTCCACTTT. It translates to CATVEGNSPLHF.

The V call is TRBV7-8, the J call TRBJ2-2, with TRBD2 identical over 13 bases. Trimming at V came to 2 bases and at J to 5 bases, leaving 8 bases not matched to a gene. The germline CDR1 and CDR2 sequences are SGHVS and FQNEAQ. This CDR3 contains 18 residues. CDR3 protein: CASSLLGLAGARTGELFF. For the CDR3, the DNA is TGTGCCAGCAGCTTACTAGGACTAGCGGGGGCCCGTACCGGGGAGCTGTTTTTT.

The chain employs TRBV10-1 and TRBJ2-5; D is possibly TRBD2 (6 bases). This CDR3 has 17 residues. Per the germline V gene, CDR1 is WNHNN and CDR2 is SYGVQD (reference sequence). Trimming took off 8 bases at V and 3 bases at J, with 25 bases between the two ends. CDR3 nucleotide sequence: TGCGCCAGCGAGAATTCGGGGGTTCGGTTGCGGGAAGAGACCCAGTACTTC. This sequence encodes CASENSGVRLREETQYF.